These 27 T cell receptor beta chains came from one sample sequenced in a study of T cells in Graves' hyperthyroidism and ophthalmopathy. Researchers took RNA transcripts and amplified the TCR beta CDR3 regions from them. Researchers ran a first-round RT-PCR on the TCR CDR3 using the HTBI primer set. From the multiplex PCR reads, TCRdb called clonotypes with MiXCR, one entry per CDR3 protein. The table lists around 250,000 distinct CDR3 sequences, about 17% of them singletons. The sample consisted of blood. These receptor sequences come from a woman younger than 35 with Graves' ophthalmopathy.

This clonotype was seen at least ten times. The chain employs TRBV13 and TRBJ2-7, with D uncertain. The CDR3 extends over 13 amino acids. V was clipped by 6 bases and J by 6 bases, with 15 bases between them. The V gene's germline CDR1 is PRHDT and CDR2 FYEKMQ (reference sequence). CDR3 protein: CASSLFEKSEQYF. The CDR3 DNA sequence: TGTGCCAGCAGTCTGTTCGAAAAAAGCGAGCAGTACTTC.

This clonotype was detected many times. CDR3 residues: CATSRDRLAGTYEQYF. The CDR3 nucleotides are TGTGCCACCAGCAGAGATCGCTTAGCGGGGACCTACGAGCAGTACTTC. This chain joins TRBV15 and TRBJ2-7; TRBD2 matches at 8 bases. The CDR3 runs 16 residues. The germline CDR1 and CDR2 sequences are LNHNV and YYDKDF (reference sequence). The ends lost 0 bases at V and 2 bases at J; junction bases unmatched: 6.

This clonotype appeared a single time. This could be a read error, since a much larger clone is one nucleotide away. The V and J genes are TRBV4-2 and TRBJ2-4; D perhaps matches TRBD1 (6 bases). Trimming removed 0 bases from V and 14 bases from J, with 17 bases in between. Germline loops: CDR1 LGHNA, CDR2 YNFKEQ. The CDR3 contains 14 residues. CDR3: CASSQERVVRGEYF. The DNA for the CDR3 is TGTGCCAGCAGCCAAGAAAGGGTGGTCAGGGGTGAGTACTTC.

This clonotype was picked up many times. V gene TRBV24-1 combines with J gene TRBJ2-1; D may correspond to TRBD1 or TRBD2 (5 bases each). This CDR3 has 16 residues. V dropped 7 bases and J dropped 6 bases, with 21 bases sitting between them. Germline V gene lookup returns CDR1 KGHDR and CDR2 SFDVKD. CDR3 nucleotides: TGTGCCACCAGATTAATCCGGGACCCCGAGATCAATGAGCAGTTCTTC. It codes for CATRLIRDPEINEQFF.

Notes on this clonotype: A much larger clone lies a single base off, so this may be a read error. This rearrangement joins TRBV15 to TRBJ2-1, with D tentatively TRBD2 (5 bases). The CDR3 spans 12 residues. Germline CDR1 LNHNV, CDR2 YYDKDF (reference sequence). V was cut by 8 bases and J by 7 bases, with 12 bases left in between. CDR3 residues: CATGKTRNEQFF. Written as DNA, the CDR3 is TGTGCCACCGGCAAAACTAGGAATGAGCAGTTCTTC.

V usage is TRBV7-3 and J usage is TRBJ2-6; tentative D call: TRBD2 (6 bases). The CDR3 sequence is 20 residues long. Per germline, CDR1 SGHTA and CDR2 FQGTGA. V lost 2 bases and J lost 4, with 24 bases in between. The CDR3 coding sequence is TGTGCCAGCAGCTTATATCGGAGGGGCCGATCAACAGCAGGGGCCAACGTCCTGACTTTC. As protein: CASSLYRRGRSTAGANVLTF.

For this clonotype: It may be a read error: a sequence one base away is much more abundant. V and J are TRBV20-1 and TRBJ1-2; D not resolved. Germline lookup yields CDR1 DFQATT and CDR2 SNEGSKA (reference sequence). The CDR3 runs to 15 residues. The CDR3 loop is CSARDDRGANYGCTF. Written as DNA, the CDR3 is TGCAGTGCTAGGGACGACCGCGGAGCTAACTATGGCTGCACCTTC.

This clonotype was observed many times. The V and J genes are TRBV11-2 and TRBJ2-7; a possible D gene is TRBD1 (5 bases). Germline values: CDR1 SGHAT, CDR2 FQNNGV. V was trimmed by 1 base and J by 4 bases, leaving 8 bases between them. The CDR3 is made up of 13 amino acids. The CDR3 coding sequence is TGTGCCAGCAGCTTAGCCAGGGTTTACGAGCAGTACTTC. It translates to CASSLARVYEQYF.

This clonotype was detected many times. The V gene is TRBV20-1, the J gene TRBJ1-2; D possibly corresponds to TRBD1 (6 bases). Germline CDR1 DFQATT, CDR2 SNEGSKA (reference sequence). With 0 bases removed from V and 4 bases from J, the gap between germline ends came to 12 bases. This CDR3 comprises 14 residues. This chain's CDR3 is CSARDGQGPYGYTF. The CDR3 region has the DNA TGCAGTGCTAGAGATGGCCAGGGGCCCTATGGCTACACCTTC.

This clonotype was seen many times. The chain couples TRBV29-1 to TRBJ2-7; D perhaps matches TRBD1 (6 bases). This CDR3 contains 13 residues. V lost 7 bases and J lost 7, with 20 bases in between. Germline lookup yields CDR1 SQVTM and CDR2 ANQGSEA. Here the CDR3 DNA reads TGCAGCGCGAGACGGGGACACTCTAGTGAGCAGTACTTC. Amino acids: CSARRGHSSEQYF.

There are many counts of this clonotype. The chain employs TRBV5-1 and TRBJ1-6; 8 bases map to TRBD1. This CDR3 has 15 amino acids. The J segment lost 4 bases and the V segment lost 2 bases, leaving 2 bases of the junction unmatched. Germline V gives CDR1 SGHRS, CDR2 YFSETQ. The DNA of the CDR3 is TGCGCCAGCAGCTTAAACAGGGGGTATAATTCACCCCTCCACTTT. Protein sequence: CASSLNRGYNSPLHF.

This clonotype was picked up many times. V and J are TRBV7-2 and TRBJ2-1; 7 nucleotides agree with TRBD2. Germline loops: CDR1 SGHTA, CDR2 FQGNSA. V shed 5 bases, J shed 0 bases, and the junction held 7 bases outside the gene matches. This CDR3 has 16 residues. As DNA, the CDR3 is TGTGCCAGCAGCCGGGACTACCAGAGCTCCTACAATGAGCAGTTCTTC. It encodes CASSRDYQSSYNEQFF. Full variable domain (rest looked up from reference TRBV7-2 and TRBJ2-1): GAGVSQSPSNKVTEKGKDVELRCDPISGHTALYWYRQSLGQGLEFLIYFQGNSAPDKSGLPSDRFSAERTGGSVSTLTIQRTQQEDSAVYLCASSRDYQSSYNEQFFGPGTRLTVL.

Many counts were recorded for this clonotype. This CDR3 is CASSLPGSQARRSYGYTF. The CDR3 nucleotides read TGTGCCAGCAGCTTACCCGGTTCACAGGCCAGACGAAGCTATGGCTACACCTTC. This sequence joins TRBV7-9 and TRBJ1-2, with a possible D match to TRBD1 (5 bases). Trimming took off 2 bases at V and 4 bases at J, with 23 bases between the two ends. Germline lookup yields CDR1 SEHNR and CDR2 FQNEAQ (reference sequence). The CDR3 length is 18 residues.

CDR3 nucleotide sequence: TGTGCCAGCAGCCCCCCGACTAGCGGGGGTTGGTACAATGAGCAGTTCTTC. Its protein product is CASSPPTSGGWYNEQFF. The chain links TRBV14 to TRBJ2-1; 12 nucleotides agree with TRBD2. V shed 4 bases, J shed 4 bases, and the junction held 8 bases outside the gene matches. The CDR3 runs to 17 residues. Germline lookup yields CDR1 SGHDN and CDR2 FVKESK.

This sequence joins TRBV7-6 and TRBJ2-2; D is uncertain. This CDR3 contains 14 residues. Germline assignment: CDR1 SGHVS and CDR2 FNYEAQ. The V end was cut by 5 bases, the J end by 1 base, with 8 bases between. The DNA of the CDR3 is TGTGCCAGCAGCCCAAACCAGAACACCGGGGAGCTGTTTTTT. This translates into CASSPNQNTGELFF.

This clonotype was picked up many times. CDR3 sequence reads: CASSRALQTYYGYTF. CDR3 bases: TGCGCCAGCAGCCGGGCCCTCCAAACTTACTATGGCTACACCTTC. V usage is TRBV4-1 and J usage is TRBJ1-2; D call uncertain. CDR1 and CDR2 (germline): MGHRA, YSYEKL. Trimming shortened V by 4 bases and J by 3 bases, and 15 bases separated the two germline ends. There are 15 residues in the CDR3.

CDR3 sequence reads: CASSLERQGDANQPQHF. The DNA of the CDR3 is TGTGCCAGCAGTTTAGAGCGACAGGGCGATGCTAATCAGCCCCAGCATTTT. The chain recombines TRBV12-3 or TRBV12-4 with TRBJ1-5, with 7 bases aligning to TRBD1. This CDR3 region has 17 residues. Losses at the gene ends were 1 base for V and 4 bases for J; bases not matched to a gene: 10.

This clonotype has ten or more counts. The rearrangement joins TRBV11-2 to TRBJ2-7; D gene uncertain. Germline CDR1 is SGHAT and CDR2 is FQNNGV. The CDR3 has 11 amino acids. Trimming cost V 5 bases and J 3 bases, with 5 bases left between them. The DNA for the CDR3 is TGTGCCAGCAGCCAGAGCTACGAGCAGTACTTC. This translates into CASSQSYEQYF.

This clonotype has at least ten counts. The chain carries TRBV3-1 and TRBJ1-2; no clear D gene. CDR3 length: 14 residues. V lost 4 bases and J 5 bases, leaving 14 bases between the germline ends. Per germline, CDR1 LGHDT and CDR2 YNNKEL (reference sequence). DNA of the CDR3: TGTGCCAGCAGCCTAAGCGACATCCGGTATGGCTACACCTTC. This sequence encodes CASSLSDIRYGYTF.

This clonotype was recorded at least ten times. The CDR3 spells CASSMGGTQYF. The CDR3 DNA reads as TGTGCCAGCAGCATGGGGGGGACCCAGTACTTC. The chain uses TRBV6-1 and TRBJ2-5; tentatively, D is TRBD2 (6 bases). V was shortened by 6 bases and J by 7 bases, with 9 bases between the two germline ends. CDR1 is MNHNS and CDR2 is SASEGT in the germline V gene. CDR3 size: 11 residues.

This clonotype was seen at least ten times. This sequence joins TRBV2 and TRBJ1-6; D remains unclear. Germline V gene sequence: CDR1 SNHLY, CDR2 FYNNEI. This CDR3 is 12 amino acids long. The V end was cut by 8 bases, the J end by 10 bases, with 12 bases between. For the CDR3, the DNA is TGTGCCAGCCAAAAAGACGGGTCACCCCTCCACTTT. Translation gives CASQKDGSPLHF. The variable domain in full, with the rest retrieved from reference TRBV2 and TRBJ1-6, is EPEVTQTPSHQVTQMGQEVILRCVPISNHLYFYWYRQILGQKVEFLVSFYNNEISEKSEIFDDQFSVERPDGSNFTLKIRSTKLEDSAMYFCASQKDGSPLHFGNGTRLTVT.

This clonotype was counted a few times. The J gene is TRBJ2-2, the V gene TRBV6-1, with D perhaps matching TRBD1 (6 bases). The CDR3 has 13 amino acids. The V gene lost 6 bases and the J gene lost 6 bases, with 11 bases spanning the gap. Germline V CDR1 and CDR2: MNHNS, SASEGT. In nucleotides, the CDR3 is TGTGCCAGCAGCACAGGGTTGGCCGGGGAGCTGTTTTTT. The encoded protein is CASSTGLAGELFF.

This clonotype was observed at least ten times. The rearrangement links TRBV4-2 to TRBJ1-5; D is unresolved. The CDR3 has 15 amino acids. The germline V and J ends were trimmed by 0 bases and 7 bases, with 13 bases remaining between them. Germline CDR1 is LGHNA and CDR2 is YNFKEQ. The CDR3, as DNA: TGTGCCAGCAGCCAAGATCCGGCCAGAGAGCAGCCCCAGCATTTT. This encodes CASSQDPAREQPQHF.

At least ten counts were recorded for this clonotype. CDR3 sequence reads: CSASLGQANTEAFF. The CDR3 nucleotides are TGCAGTGCTAGTTTAGGACAAGCCAACACTGAAGCTTTCTTT. The genes are TRBV20-1 and TRBJ1-1; D may be TRBD1 (5 bases). Trimming removed 3 bases from V and 2 bases from J, with 13 bases in between. The CDR3 has 14 residues. CDR1 is DFQATT, CDR2 SNEGSKA, per germline (reference sequence).

In its sample, this clonotype was seen many times. The chain is built from TRBV28 and TRBJ1-5; the D gene is possibly TRBD1 (6 bases). Trimming removed 4 bases at V and 6 bases at J, with 13 bases between. Germline-derived CDR1 and CDR2 are MDHEN and SYDVKM. This CDR3 is built from 14 residues. The CDR3 DNA follows: TGTGCCAGCAGTTCGAACAGGGTTGGTCAGCCCCAGCATTTT. Its translation: CASSSNRVGQPQHF.

This clonotype was seen many times. The CDR3 spells CASSLGDRVNQPQHF. In DNA, the CDR3 is TGTGCCAGCAGCCTAGGAGACAGGGTTAATCAGCCCCAGCATTTT. The chain carries TRBV7-2 and TRBJ1-5, with 7 bases matching TRBD1. The CDR3 loop spans 15 amino acids. The V gene end was trimmed by 5 bases and the J gene end by 4 bases; junction bases not matched to a gene: 8. Looked up from germline, CDR1 is SGHTA and CDR2 is FQGNSA.

In the case of this clonotype: This may come from a read error, since a much larger clone is one base off. The chain recombines TRBV10-1 with TRBJ2-1; 10 nucleotides line up with TRBD2. The CDR3 sequence is 14 residues long. Looked up from germline, CDR1 is WNHNN and CDR2 is SYGVQD (reference sequence). CDR3 in amino acids: CASSLAGVSNEQLF. DNA of the CDR3: TGCGCCAGCAGCCTAGCGGGAGTATCCAATGAGCAGCTCTTC.